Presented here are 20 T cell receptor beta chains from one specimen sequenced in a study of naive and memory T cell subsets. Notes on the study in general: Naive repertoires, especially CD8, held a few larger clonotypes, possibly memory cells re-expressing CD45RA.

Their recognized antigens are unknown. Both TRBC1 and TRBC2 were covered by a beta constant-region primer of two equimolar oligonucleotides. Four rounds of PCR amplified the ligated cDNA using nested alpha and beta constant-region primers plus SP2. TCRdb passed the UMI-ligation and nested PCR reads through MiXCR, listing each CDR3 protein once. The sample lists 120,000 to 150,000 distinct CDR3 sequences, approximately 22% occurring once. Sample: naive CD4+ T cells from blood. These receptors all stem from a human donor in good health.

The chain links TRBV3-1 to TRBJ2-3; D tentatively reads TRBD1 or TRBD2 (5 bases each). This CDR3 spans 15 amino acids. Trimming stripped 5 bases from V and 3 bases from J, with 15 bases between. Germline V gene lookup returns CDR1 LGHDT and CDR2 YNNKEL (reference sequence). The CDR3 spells CASSDTSSGTDTQYF. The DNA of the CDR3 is TGTGCCAGCAGCGACACTAGTTCAGGGACAGATACGCAGTATTTT.

The CDR3 nucleotides are TGCGCCAGCAGCTTGTCCAGTTGGACAGGGGGCTCCTACGAGCAGTACTTC. Protein sequence: CASSLSSWTGGSYEQYF. This chain joins TRBV5-1 and TRBJ2-7; 10 positions agree with TRBD1. Germline V CDR1 and CDR2: SGHRS, YFSETQ. The CDR3 extends over 17 amino acids. V lost 1 base and J lost 0; bases outside the gene matches: 7.

The CDR3 nucleotides read TGTGCCAGCTCACCCATAGGAGGACAGGCTGCCAATTCACCCCTCCACTTT. Encoded protein: CASSPIGGQAANSPLHF. This chain joins TRBV18 and TRBJ1-6; TRBD1 matches 7 bases. V lost 3 bases and J lost 7; bases outside the gene matches: 12. Germline-derived CDR1 and CDR2 are KGHSH and LQKENI. The CDR3 spans 17 residues.

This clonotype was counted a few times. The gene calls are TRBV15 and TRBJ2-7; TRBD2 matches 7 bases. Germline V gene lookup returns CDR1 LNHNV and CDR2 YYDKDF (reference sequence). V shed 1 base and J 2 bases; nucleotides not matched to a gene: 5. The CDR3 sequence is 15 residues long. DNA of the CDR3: TGTGCCACCAGCAGAGCGGGGGGAACTCCCTACGAGCAGTACTTC. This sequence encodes CATSRAGGTPYEQYF.

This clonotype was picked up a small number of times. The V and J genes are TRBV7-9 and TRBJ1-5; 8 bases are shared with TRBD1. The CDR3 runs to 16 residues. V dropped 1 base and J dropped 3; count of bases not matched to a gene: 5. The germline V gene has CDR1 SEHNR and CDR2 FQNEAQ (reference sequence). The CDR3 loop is CASSLGAGGPNQPQHF. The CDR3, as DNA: TGTGCCAGCAGCTTAGGGGCAGGGGGCCCCAATCAGCCCCAGCATTTT.

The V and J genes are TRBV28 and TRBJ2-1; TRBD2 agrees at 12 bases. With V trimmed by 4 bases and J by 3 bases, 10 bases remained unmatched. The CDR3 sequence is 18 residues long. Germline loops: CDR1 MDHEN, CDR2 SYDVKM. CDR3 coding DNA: TGTGCCAGCAGTTCCCCACCGGGACTAGCGGGCCTCTACAATGAGCAGTTCTTC. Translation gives CASSSPPGLAGLYNEQFF.

Here the CDR3 DNA reads TGTGCCAGCAGCTCGGGGCGGCGGGAACACAATGAGCAGTTCTTC. It codes for CASSSGRREHNEQFF. The gene calls are TRBV27 and TRBJ2-1; possible D gene TRBD2, 6 bases. The V and J ends lost 6 bases and 5 bases respectively, with 17 bases between them. The CDR3 loop spans 15 amino acids. The germline V gene encodes CDR1 MNHEY and CDR2 SMNVEV (reference sequence).

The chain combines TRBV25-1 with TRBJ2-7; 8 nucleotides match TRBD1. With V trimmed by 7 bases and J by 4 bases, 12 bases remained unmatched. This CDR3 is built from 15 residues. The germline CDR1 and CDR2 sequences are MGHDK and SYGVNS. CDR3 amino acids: CASTGPGTGDYEQYF. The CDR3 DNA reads TGTGCCAGCACCGGCCCCGGGACAGGAGATTACGAGCAGTACTTC.

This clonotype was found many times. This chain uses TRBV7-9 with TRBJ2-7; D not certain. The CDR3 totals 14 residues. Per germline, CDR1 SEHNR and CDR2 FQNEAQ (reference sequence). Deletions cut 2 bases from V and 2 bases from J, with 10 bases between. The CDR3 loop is CASSLLAGTYEQYF. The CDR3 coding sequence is TGTGCCAGCAGCTTACTTGCAGGAACCTACGAGCAGTACTTC.

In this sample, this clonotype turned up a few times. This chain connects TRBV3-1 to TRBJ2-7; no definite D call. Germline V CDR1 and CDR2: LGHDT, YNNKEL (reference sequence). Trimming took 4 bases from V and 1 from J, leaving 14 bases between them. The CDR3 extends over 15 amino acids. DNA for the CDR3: TGTGCCAGCAGCCCGGTTGGACCACGATCCTACGAGCAGTACTTC. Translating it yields CASSPVGPRSYEQYF.

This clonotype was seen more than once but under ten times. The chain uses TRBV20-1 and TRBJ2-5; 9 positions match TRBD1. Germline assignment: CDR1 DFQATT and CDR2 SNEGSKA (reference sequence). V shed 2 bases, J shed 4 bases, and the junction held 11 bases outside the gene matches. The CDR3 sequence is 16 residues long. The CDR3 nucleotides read TGCAGTGCTAGAACTCTTATAACAGGGGGCGCAGAGACCCAGTACTTC. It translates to CSARTLITGGAETQYF.

The CDR3 DNA reads TGTGCCAGCAGTCCGGAACTAGCGGGGTACTCCTACGAGCAGTACTTC. Protein: CASSPELAGYSYEQYF. This chain joins TRBV2 and TRBJ2-7; 10 bases agree with TRBD2. Losses at the gene ends were 5 bases for V and 0 bases for J; bases not matched to a gene: 7. The germline V gene has CDR1 SNHLY and CDR2 FYNNEI. This CDR3 has 16 amino acids. The complete variable domain, with remaining parts taken from reference TRBV2 and TRBJ2-7, reads EPEVTQTPSHQVTQMGQEVILRCVPISNHLYFYWYRQILGQKVEFLVSFYNNEISEKSEIFDDQFSVERPDGSNFTLKIRSTKLEDSAMYFCASSPELAGYSYEQYFGPGTRLTVT.

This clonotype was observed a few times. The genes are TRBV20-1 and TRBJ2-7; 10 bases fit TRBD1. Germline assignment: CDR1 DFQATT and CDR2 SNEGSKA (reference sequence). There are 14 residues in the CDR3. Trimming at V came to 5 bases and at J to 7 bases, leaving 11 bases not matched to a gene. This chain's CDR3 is CSARKRQGAREQYF. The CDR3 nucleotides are TGCAGTGCTCGAAAGCGACAGGGGGCGCGGGAGCAGTACTTC.

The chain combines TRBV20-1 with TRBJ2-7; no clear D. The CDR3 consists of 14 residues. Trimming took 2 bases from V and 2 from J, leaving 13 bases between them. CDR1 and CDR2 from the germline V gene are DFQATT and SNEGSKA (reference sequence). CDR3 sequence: CSARLQQAPYEQYF. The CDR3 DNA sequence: TGCAGTGCTAGACTCCAGCAGGCCCCCTACGAGCAGTACTTC.

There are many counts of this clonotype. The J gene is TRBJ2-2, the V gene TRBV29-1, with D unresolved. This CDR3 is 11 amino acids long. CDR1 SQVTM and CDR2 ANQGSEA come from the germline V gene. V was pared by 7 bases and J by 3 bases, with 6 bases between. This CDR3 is CSGLHTGELFF. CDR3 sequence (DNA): TGCAGCGGGCTCCACACCGGGGAGCTGTTTTTT.

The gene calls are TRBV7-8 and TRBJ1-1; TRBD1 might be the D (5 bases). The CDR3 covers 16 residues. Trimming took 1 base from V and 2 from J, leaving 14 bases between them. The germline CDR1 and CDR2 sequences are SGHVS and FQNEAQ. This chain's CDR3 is CASSLVSRVTNTEAFF. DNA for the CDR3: TGTGCCAGCAGCTTAGTCTCCAGGGTTACAAACACTGAAGCTTTCTTT.

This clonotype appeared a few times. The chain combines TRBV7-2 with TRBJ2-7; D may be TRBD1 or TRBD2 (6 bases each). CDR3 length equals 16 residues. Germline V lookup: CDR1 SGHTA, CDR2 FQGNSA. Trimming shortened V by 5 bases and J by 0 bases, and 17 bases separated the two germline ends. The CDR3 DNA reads TGTGCCAGCAGCAACACAGGGACTGCTGACTCCTACGAGCAGTACTTC. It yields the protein CASSNTGTADSYEQYF.

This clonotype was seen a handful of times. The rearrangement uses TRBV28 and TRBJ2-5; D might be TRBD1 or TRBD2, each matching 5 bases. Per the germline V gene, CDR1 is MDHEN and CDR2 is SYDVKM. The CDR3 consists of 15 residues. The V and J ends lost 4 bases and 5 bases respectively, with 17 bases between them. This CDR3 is CASSSRTKSGETQYF. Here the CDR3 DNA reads TGTGCCAGCAGTTCGAGGACAAAATCGGGGGAGACCCAGTACTTC.

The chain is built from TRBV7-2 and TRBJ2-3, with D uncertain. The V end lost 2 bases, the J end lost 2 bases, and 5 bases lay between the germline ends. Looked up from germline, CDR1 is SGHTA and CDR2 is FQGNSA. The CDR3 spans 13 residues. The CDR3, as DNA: TGTGCCAGCAGCTTATCGTTCACAGATACGCAGTATTTT. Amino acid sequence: CASSLSFTDTQYF.

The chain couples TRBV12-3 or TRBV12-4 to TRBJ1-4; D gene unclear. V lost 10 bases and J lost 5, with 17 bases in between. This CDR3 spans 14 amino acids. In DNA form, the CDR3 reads TGTGCCACCGCCGTGGGTGGCAAAAATGAAAAACTGTTTTTT. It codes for CATAVGGKNEKLFF.